This T cell receptor beta chain was sequenced for a study of glioma-infiltrating T cells after dendritic cell vaccination. Study as a whole: Treatment, given 2003 to 2012, was autologous tumor lysate-pulsed dendritic cell vaccination. Three intradermal dendritic cell vaccine injections were given every two weeks.

From germline, CDR1 is SGHDT and CDR2 YYEEEE. J was trimmed by 2 bases and V by 4 bases; bases with no gene match: 14. This CDR3 contains 18 residues. Findings and caveats of the study: Estimated pretreatment TIL content predicted outcome after dendritic cell vaccination.

Details on this clone: Its antigen is currently unknown.

Time point indicated: after dendritic cell vaccination, including at tumor progression/relapse. The primer mix had 60 V beta and 13 J beta primers. Measured with immunoSEQ multiplex PCR; TCRdb has only the in-frame clones, and not every one. The sample lists about 64,000 clones, roughly 86% occurring once. This sequence was found in a human donor with glioblastoma. The chain has TRBV5-6 and TRBJ1-4, with 7 bases fitting TRBD1. This material consisted of blood, taken after dendritic cell vaccination. CDR3 in DNA: TGTGCCAGCAGCCCGGGACAGATGACTCTAACGACTAATGAAAAACTGTTTTTT. This gives the protein CASSPGQMTLTTNEKLFF.